The sequence of this TCR beta chain was determined in a study of immune evolution from preneoplasia to lung adenocarcinoma. Unmatched junction bases numbered 11, after V lost 4 bases and J lost 5 bases. The CDR3 contains 16 residues. Germline CDR1 reads SGHRS; CDR2 reads YFSETQ. Sequencing was performed with immunoSEQ multiplex PCR; in TCRdb, only in-frame clones are kept and a portion is missing. The data contain roughly 7,300 clones, roughly 74% of them singletons. This clone was counted between two and nine times. As yet, its antigen is unknown. General study results and limits: Compared with EGFR-mutant or double wild-type lesions, KRAS-mutant nodules were more clonal. From normal lung to invasive adenocarcinoma, top clone frequencies appeared to decrease.

This receptor was identified in a donor older than 65 with lung adenocarcinoma. Some clones in this sample may be carry-over from other donors' samples. V gene TRBV5-1 combines with J gene TRBJ2-1; 8 bases line up with TRBD1. Sequencing was done on a sample of FFPE atypical adenomatous hyperplasia tissue from the lung. As to subset: atypical adenomatous hyperplasia (AAH), lung preneoplasia. CDR3 amino acids: CASSGMDRDRNNEQFF. CDR3 sequence (DNA): TGCGCCAGCAGCGGGATGGACAGGGATCGAAACAATGAGCAGTTCTTC.